The 30 T cell receptor beta chains below were found in one sample sequenced in a study of lymphopenia after photon versus proton radiotherapy. Assay: immunoSEQ multiplex PCR; the TCRdb copy retains only in-frame clones and omits some. The data contain 55,000 to 70,000 clones, around 85% of them singletons. Sequenced here: peripheral blood, sampled from a patient treated with photon-based radiotherapy. These receptors all come from a man between 35 and 55 years old with gastric cancer.

This clone was counted only a few times. The J gene is TRBJ2-7, the V gene TRBV10-3; D gene uncertain. CDR1 is ENHRY, CDR2 SYGVKD, per germline. This CDR3 is built from 11 residues. V was trimmed by 3 bases and J by 3 bases, leaving 3 bases between them. In DNA form, the CDR3 reads TGTGCCATCAGTGACATCTACGAGCAGTACTTC. This sequence encodes CAISDIYEQYF.

J is TRBJ1-1 and V is TRBV29-1, with 7 bases aligning to TRBD1. J gave up 6 bases and V 4 bases, and 20 bases lay outside the gene matches. Germline loops: CDR1 SQVTM, CDR2 ANQGSEA. CDR3 length: 17 amino acids. CDR3 in DNA: TGCAGCGTTGCTCCAGAGGACAGGCGAAAGAAGTGGGCTGAAGCTTTCTTT. This sequence encodes CSVAPEDRRKKWAEAFF.

The V and J genes are TRBV10-3 and TRBJ2-7; perhaps D is TRBD1 or TRBD2 (6 bases each). CDR3 size: 17 residues. V dropped 0 bases and J dropped 4 bases, with 19 bases sitting between them. Per the germline V gene, CDR1 is ENHRY and CDR2 is SYGVKD. The CDR3 coding sequence is TGTGCCATCAGTGAGTCCCGGGGGCAGGGTCCTCGATACGAGCAGTACTTC. Amino acids: CAISESRGQGPRYEQYF.

The chain carries TRBV4-3 and TRBJ2-4, with 7 bases lining up with TRBD1. Germline loops: CDR1 LGHNA, CDR2 YSLEER. The CDR3 has 14 amino acids. The V gene end was trimmed by 5 bases and the J gene end by 8 bases; junction bases not matched to a gene: 9. The CDR3, as DNA: TGCGCCAGCAGCTCCCGGGGACAGTTAGACATTCAGTACTTC. Protein sequence: CASSSRGQLDIQYF.

V gene TRBV7-2 combines with J gene TRBJ2-5, with TRBD2 identical over 10 bases. After removal of 7 bases from V and 2 bases from J, the junction contained 10 bases not matched to a gene. This CDR3 region has 16 residues. Germline CDR1 SGHTA, CDR2 FQGNSA. CDR3 bases: TGTGCCAGCAAATTGGTAGCGGGGGGATCTCAAGAGACCCAGTACTTC. It codes for CASKLVAGGSQETQYF.

This clone was seen more than once but under ten times. The V call is TRBV19, the J call TRBJ1-2; D gene unclear. V dropped 5 bases and J dropped 0 bases, with 13 bases sitting between them. The germline V gene encodes CDR1 LNHDA and CDR2 SQIVND (reference sequence). CDR3 size: 15 residues. CDR3 DNA sequence: TGTGCCAGTAGTGCCGGACTGTTAGCTAACTATGGCTACACCTTC. This translates into CASSAGLLANYGYTF.

CDR3 amino acids: CASSLKRGNLGEKLFF. The CDR3 bases are TGTGCCAGCAGCTTGAAGAGGGGGAACTTAGGTGAAAAACTGTTTTTT. V usage is TRBV5-6 and J usage is TRBJ1-4; D is possibly TRBD1 (6 bases). V shed 1 base and J shed 7 bases, with 17 bases lying between them. This CDR3 has 16 residues. Germline V CDR1 and CDR2: SGHDT, YYEEEE. The full variable domain, with the rest looked up from reference TRBV5-6 and TRBJ1-4, is DAGVTQSPTHLIKTRGQQVTLRCSPKSGHDTVSWYQQALGQGPQFIFQYYEEEERQRGNFPDRFSGHQFPNYSSELNVNALLLGDSALYLCASSLKRGNLGEKLFFGSGTQLSVL.

This clone came up once. This chain links TRBV6-1 with TRBJ2-5; 9 bases agree with TRBD1. This CDR3 is built from 15 residues. V lost 7 bases to trimming and J lost 5 bases; unmatched junction nucleotides: 11. The germline CDR1 and CDR2 sequences are MNHNS and SASEGT. CDR3 sequence (DNA): TGTGCCAGCACCATAGGGGACAGGGCCACGGAGACCCAGTACTTC. It yields the protein CASTIGDRATETQYF.

This clone was recorded a few times. The rearrangement links TRBV6-6 to TRBJ1-2; perhaps TRBD1 as D (6 bases). The CDR3 totals 15 residues. With 7 bases removed from V and 0 bases from J, the gap between germline ends came to 15 bases. The germline V gene has CDR1 MNHNY and CDR2 SVGAGI (reference sequence). The CDR3 nucleotides are TGTGCCAGCACCTCCAGGGGTATAGCTAACTATGGCTACACCTTC. Translated, it gives CASTSRGIANYGYTF.

The J gene is TRBJ2-2, the V gene TRBV30; 8 nucleotides align to TRBD2. This CDR3 comprises 15 residues. Germline V CDR1 and CDR2: GTSNPN, SVGIG (reference sequence). With V trimmed by 4 bases and J by 3 bases, 7 bases remained unmatched. The CDR3 bases are TGTGCCTGGAAGACGGCGGGGGGACACACCGGGGAGCTGTTTTTT. It specifies CAWKTAGGHTGELFF.

V gene TRBV2 combines with J gene TRBJ1-2, with TRBD1 as a possible D gene (6 bases). Trimming shortened V by 2 bases and J by 2 bases, and 12 bases separated the two germline ends. CDR1 SNHLY and CDR2 FYNNEI come from the germline V gene. This CDR3 has 15 amino acids. Here the CDR3 reads CASSERTEKNYGYTF. CDR3 DNA sequence: TGTGCCAGCAGTGAAAGGACAGAGAAGAACTATGGCTACACCTTC.

The rearrangement links TRBV27 to TRBJ1-2, with D uncertain. Germline-derived CDR1 and CDR2 are MNHEY and SMNVEV (reference sequence). Trimming left V 0 bases short and J 6 bases short, with 8 bases between. There are 13 residues in the CDR3. CDR3 amino acids: CASSLSTGDGYTF. DNA for the CDR3: TGTGCCAGCAGTTTATCTACCGGGGATGGCTACACCTTC.

This rearrangement joins TRBV29-1 to TRBJ1-1; D may be TRBD1 (6 bases). The CDR3 covers 12 residues. V dropped 8 bases and J dropped 5 bases, with 15 bases sitting between them. Per the germline V gene, CDR1 is SQVTM and CDR2 is ANQGSEA. The chain's CDR3 is CSSDRLGTEAFF. The CDR3 DNA is TGCAGCTCCGACAGGCTGGGAACTGAAGCTTTCTTT.

This clone was counted a single time. The CDR3 DNA follows: TGCGCCAGCAGCTTGGGTCAGGGATACTATGGCTACACCTTC. This translates into CASSLGQGYYGYTF. The chain is built from TRBV5-1 and TRBJ1-2; D perhaps matches TRBD1 (5 bases). Trimming removed 0 bases at V and 3 bases at J, with 9 bases between. Germline V CDR1 and CDR2: SGHRS, YFSETQ. This CDR3 is 14 amino acids long.

The chain joins TRBV7-9 to TRBJ2-5, with no clear D. Germline V gene sequence: CDR1 SEHNR, CDR2 FQNEAQ (reference sequence). The CDR3 loop spans 14 amino acids. With 3 bases removed from V and 2 bases from J, the gap between germline ends came to 10 bases. For the CDR3, the DNA is TGTGCCAGCAGCTTGGTCAGTCTTCAAGAGACCCAGTACTTC. Amino acids: CASSLVSLQETQYF.

This clone appeared a few times. This rearrangement joins TRBV30 to TRBJ1-1, with D unresolved. Trimming removed 0 bases at V and 8 bases at J, with 7 bases between. CDR3 length: 11 residues. Germline V gene data show CDR1 as GTSNPN and CDR2 as SVGIG (reference sequence). CDR3 protein: CAWSVSREAFF. The CDR3 DNA sequence: TGTGCCTGGAGTGTAAGCAGAGAAGCTTTCTTT.

A few counts support this clone. The chain joins TRBV30 to TRBJ1-5; D perhaps matches TRBD1 (6 bases). The CDR3 covers 16 residues. V lost 0 bases and J 2 bases, leaving 14 bases between the germline ends. The germline V gene has CDR1 GTSNPN and CDR2 SVGIG (reference sequence). The CDR3 spells CAWSVATGLGNQPQHF. The DNA for the CDR3 is TGTGCCTGGAGTGTAGCGACAGGACTCGGCAATCAGCCCCAGCATTTT.

The chain recombines TRBV6-5 with TRBJ2-5; D remains unclear. The J call may be mistaken, given a closer DNA end match to TRBJ2-7. Germline loops: CDR1 MNHEY, CDR2 SVGAGI. This CDR3 has 12 residues. The CDR3: CASSADNYEQYF. The CDR3 nucleotides are TGTGCCAGCAGTGCCGACAACTACGAGCAGTACTTC.

This clone appeared once. This chain links TRBV5-4 with TRBJ2-1; no definite D call. The CDR3 is 11 residues long. Trimming took 4 bases from V and 9 from J, leaving 8 bases between them. Germline assignment: CDR1 SGHNT and CDR2 YYREEE (reference sequence). As DNA, the CDR3 is TGTGCCAGCAGCAGCCCTACTGAGCAGTTCTTC. Its protein product is CASSSPTEQFF. The full variable domain, with the rest looked up from reference TRBV5-4 and TRBJ2-1, is ETGVTQSPTHLIKTRGQQVTLRCSSQSGHNTVSWYQQALGQGPQFIFQYYREEENGRGNFPPRFSGLQFPNYSSELNVNALELDDSALYLCASSSPTEQFFGPGTRLTVL.

This chain uses TRBV11-3 with TRBJ2-7; the D call may be TRBD1 or TRBD2 (6 bases each). Germline-derived CDR1 and CDR2 are SGHNT and YENEEA. The CDR3 extends over 14 amino acids. The germline V and J ends were trimmed by 5 bases and 6 bases, with 17 bases remaining between them. CDR3 region: CASSPRQDGSEQYF. DNA of the CDR3: TGTGCCAGCAGCCCGCGACAGGACGGGAGCGAGCAGTACTTC.

The V and J genes are TRBV28 and TRBJ1-5; D gene uncertain. V was pared by 4 bases and J by 7 bases, with 17 bases between. The CDR3 consists of 15 residues. Germline V gene lookup returns CDR1 MDHEN and CDR2 SYDVKM. Written as DNA, the CDR3 is TGTGCCAGCAGTTCAAGGAGCGGGATACGGCAGCCCCAGCATTTT. This codes for CASSSRSGIRQPQHF.

The chain employs TRBV5-1 and TRBJ2-5; 8 nucleotides line up with TRBD2. The CDR3 runs to 17 residues. Germline V CDR1 and CDR2: SGHRS, YFSETQ. V was clipped by 4 bases and J by 1 base; unmatched bases: 12. CDR3 in amino acids: CASSLSGGTWIQETQYF. The DNA for the CDR3 is TGCGCCAGCAGCCTCTCGGGGGGGACATGGATCCAAGAGACCCAGTACTTC. The full variable domain, completed using reference TRBV5-1 and TRBJ2-5, is KAGVTQTPRYLIKTRGQQVTLSCSPISGHRSVSWYQQTPGQGLQFLFEYFSETQRNKGNFPGRFSGRQFSNSRSEMNVSTLELGDSALYLCASSLSGGTWIQETQYFGPGTRLLVL.

The chain combines TRBV25-1 with TRBJ2-1, with TRBD1 matching 12 bases. The CDR3 length is 17 residues. Trimming cost V 1 base and J 4 bases; bases outside gene matches: 5. Germline CDR1 MGHDK, CDR2 SYGVNS. The CDR3 DNA reads as TGTGCCAGCAGTGAATTAGGGGGACAGGGGGCATACAATGAGCAGTTCTTC. Translating gives CASSELGGQGAYNEQFF.

This chain uses TRBV9 with TRBJ2-1; D may match TRBD1 or TRBD2 (5 bases each). Germline assignment: CDR1 SGDLS and CDR2 YYNGEE. The length of the CDR3 is 16 residues. V lost 3 bases and J 7 bases, leaving 20 bases between the germline ends. CDR3 region: CASSDPGQRWGNEQFF. As DNA, the CDR3 is TGTGCCAGCAGCGACCCAGGCCAGCGGTGGGGGAATGAGCAGTTCTTC.

The rearrangement links TRBV14 to TRBJ2-7; no clear D gene. Per the germline V gene, CDR1 is SGHDN and CDR2 is FVKESK. The CDR3 totals 14 residues. With 0 bases removed from V and 0 bases from J, the gap between germline ends came to 6 bases. The DNA for the CDR3 is TGTGCCAGCAGCCAAGATTGGGCCTCCTACGAGCAGTACTTC. Amino acids: CASSQDWASYEQYF.

V and J are TRBV19 and TRBJ1-3; D perhaps matches TRBD1 (5 bases). Germline CDR1 is LNHDA and CDR2 is SQIVND (reference sequence). There are 15 residues in the CDR3. V was shortened by 3 bases and J by 3 bases, with 12 bases between the two germline ends. CDR3 amino acids: CASSIPRGGGNTIYF. CDR3 coding DNA: TGTGCCAGTAGTATTCCCCGGGGCGGTGGAAACACCATATATTTT.

V is TRBV7-3 and J is TRBJ2-4, with 7 nucleotides matching TRBD1. This CDR3 contains 14 residues. Germline V gene lookup returns CDR1 SGHTA and CDR2 FQGTGA. With 3 bases clipped from V and 8 bases from J, the junction kept 7 bases outside the gene matches. The CDR3 spells CASSLRGPMDIQYF. CDR3 bases: TGTGCCAGCAGCTTGAGGGGGCCCATGGACATTCAGTACTTC.

This clone is a singleton in its sample. This chain uses TRBV6-6 with TRBJ2-7; D gene unclear. This CDR3 spans 15 amino acids. V was clipped by 5 bases and J by 0 bases, with 14 bases between them. Per the germline V gene, CDR1 is MNHNY and CDR2 is SVGAGI (reference sequence). The CDR3 nucleotides read TGTGCCAGCAGTCCATCTGGAGCGAGCTCCTACGAGCAGTACTTC. Its protein is CASSPSGASSYEQYF.

The chain couples TRBV20-1 to TRBJ2-1; D is possibly TRBD2 (6 bases). The CDR3 is 11 amino acids. V dropped 8 bases and J dropped 6 bases, with 11 bases sitting between them. Germline V CDR1 and CDR2: DFQATT, SNEGSKA (reference sequence). This CDR3 is CSPGRFNEQFF. The CDR3 nucleotides read TGCAGTCCGGGGAGGTTCAATGAGCAGTTCTTC.

The chain has TRBV18 and TRBJ1-6; perhaps TRBD1 as D (5 bases). The CDR3 loop spans 14 amino acids. Trimming pared 3 bases from V and 9 bases from J, leaving 12 bases between. Germline V gene lookup returns CDR1 KGHSH and CDR2 LQKENI. The CDR3 protein is CASSPLGEGSPLHF. The CDR3 DNA reads as TGTGCCAGCTCACCTTTAGGGGAAGGTTCACCCCTCCACTTT. The full variable domain, its missing parts supplied by reference TRBV18 and TRBJ1-6, is NAGVMQNPRHLVRRRGQEARLRCSPMKGHSHVYWYRQLPEEGLKFMVYLQKENIIDESGMPKERFSAEFPKEGPSILRIQQVVRGDSAAYFCASSPLGEGSPLHFGNGTRLTVT.